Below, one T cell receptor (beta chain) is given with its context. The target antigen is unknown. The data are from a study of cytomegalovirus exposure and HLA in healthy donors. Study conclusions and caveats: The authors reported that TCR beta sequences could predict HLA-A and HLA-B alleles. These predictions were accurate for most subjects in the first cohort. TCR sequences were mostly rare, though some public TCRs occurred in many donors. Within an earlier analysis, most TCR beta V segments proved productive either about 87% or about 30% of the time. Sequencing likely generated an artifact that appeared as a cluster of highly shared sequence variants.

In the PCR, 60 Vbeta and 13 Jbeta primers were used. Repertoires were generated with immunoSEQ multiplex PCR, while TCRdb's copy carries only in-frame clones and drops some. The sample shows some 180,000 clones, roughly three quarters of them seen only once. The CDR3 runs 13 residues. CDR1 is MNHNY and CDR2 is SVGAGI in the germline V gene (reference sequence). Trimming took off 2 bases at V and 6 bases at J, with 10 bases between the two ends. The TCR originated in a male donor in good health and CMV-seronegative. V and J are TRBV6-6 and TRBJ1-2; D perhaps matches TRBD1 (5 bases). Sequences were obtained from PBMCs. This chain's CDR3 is CASSYGGTHGYTF. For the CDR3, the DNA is TGTGCCAGCAGTTACGGAGGGACCCATGGCTACACCTTC.